The 29 T cell receptor beta chains given below trace back to one sample, sequenced in a study of blood T cell repertoires in COVID-19. The data were produced by immunoSEQ multiplex PCR, yet TCRdb's version contains in-frame clones alone and is incomplete. The top ten hold roughly 0.52% of the sample, which has some 150,000 clones, roughly 80% seen once. Sequencing used peripheral blood. The receptors were gathered from a man aged 55 to 70 with acute or convalescent COVID-19.

The CDR3 DNA sequence: TGTGCCAGCAGTTGGTATCAGGGGACGGCGGGAAACACCATATATTTT. It yields the protein CASSWYQGTAGNTIYF. The rearrangement links TRBV28 to TRBJ1-3; D is possibly TRBD1 (6 bases). The V and J ends lost 4 bases and 4 bases respectively, with 17 bases between them. The CDR3 has 16 amino acids. Germline V CDR1 and CDR2: MDHEN, SYDVKM. Full variable domain (outside the CDR3, taken from reference TRBV28 and TRBJ1-3): DVKVTQSSRYLVKRTGEKVFLECVQDMDHENMFWYRQDPGLGLRLIYFSYDVKMKEKGDIPEGYSVSREKKERFSLILESASTNQTSMYLCASSWYQGTAGNTIYFGEGSWLTVV.

The CDR3 nucleotides read TGTGCCAGCAGCTTCGACCAAGGAGCTGGAAACACCATATATTTT. This gives the protein CASSFDQGAGNTIYF. The V and J genes are TRBV5-5 and TRBJ1-3; D not resolved. Germline CDR1 SGHKS, CDR2 YYEKEE (reference sequence). Trimming removed 2 bases from V and 2 bases from J, with 11 bases in between. There are 15 residues in the CDR3.

The rearrangement joins TRBV11-2 to TRBJ2-4; the D gene is possibly TRBD2 (6 bases). V was pared by 1 base and J by 5 bases, with 18 bases between. The CDR3 is made up of 17 amino acids. Germline V gives CDR1 SGHAT, CDR2 FQNNGV. CDR3 in DNA: TGTGCCAGCAGCTTAGGTCGGGGAGGAGCGTGGGAAAACATTCAGTACTTC. Protein sequence: CASSLGRGGAWENIQYF. Full variable domain (missing parts from reference TRBV11-2 and TRBJ2-4): EAGVAQSPRYKIIEKRQSVAFWCNPISGHATLYWYQQILGQGPKLLIQFQNNGVVDDSQLPKDRFSAERLKGVDSTLKIQPAKLEDSAVYLCASSLGRGGAWENIQYFGAGTRLSVL.

This chain connects TRBV6-5 to TRBJ2-5; D is perhaps TRBD2 (7 bases). Germline V CDR1 and CDR2: MNHEY, SVGAGI. Trimming stripped 6 bases from V and 3 bases from J, with 11 bases between. This CDR3 has 13 amino acids. The CDR3 DNA follows: TGTGCCAGCAGGGAGGGGGGGGAAGAGACCCAGTACTTC. Residues: CASREGGEETQYF.

The gene calls are TRBV28 and TRBJ1-2; 7 bases align to TRBD1. The CDR3 has 13 residues. Unmatched junction bases numbered 5, after V lost 5 bases and J lost 5 bases. Looked up from germline, CDR1 is MDHEN and CDR2 is SYDVKM. The CDR3 is CASSTGAPYGYTF. The CDR3 nucleotides read TGTGCCAGCAGTACAGGGGCCCCTTATGGCTACACCTTC.

The CDR3 coding sequence is TGTGCCAGCAGCCCAAACAGGGGAAGCACCGGGGAGCTGTTTTTT. It is translated as CASSPNRGSTGELFF. The genes are TRBV9 and TRBJ2-2, with 7 bases that match TRBD1. Germline loops: CDR1 SGDLS, CDR2 YYNGEE. V dropped 4 bases and J dropped 4; count of bases not matched to a gene: 7. The CDR3 extends over 15 amino acids.

Concerning this clone itself: One end of the junction is discordant with germline, which a read error may explain. The rearrangement joins TRBV3-1 (or the pseudogene TRBV3-2) to TRBJ1-2; unclear D gene. Per the germline V gene, CDR1 is LGHDT and CDR2 is YNNKEL (reference sequence). The CDR3 is 13 residues long. Written as DNA, the CDR3 is TGTGCCAGCAGCCAAGTGACCAACTATGGGTACACCTTC. This sequence encodes CASSQVTNYGYTF.

This rearrangement joins TRBV5-1 to TRBJ2-7, with 9 bases lining up with TRBD1. Germline lookup yields CDR1 SGHRS and CDR2 YFSETQ. J gave up 7 bases and V 4 bases, and 3 bases lay outside the gene matches. This CDR3 region has 12 residues. The CDR3 protein is CASSTTGGEQYF. CDR3 DNA: TGCGCCAGCAGCACGACAGGGGGGGAGCAGTACTTC.

The chain couples TRBV3-1 (or the pseudogene TRBV3-2) to TRBJ2-5; 7 bases align to TRBD1. CDR1 is LGHDT, CDR2 YNNKEL, per germline (reference sequence). V shed 6 bases, J shed 4 bases, and the junction held 5 bases outside the gene matches. CDR3 size: 13 residues. In DNA form, the CDR3 reads TGTGCCAGCAGACGACAGGGTGGAGAGACCCAGTACTTC. Its protein is CASRRQGGETQYF.

The genes are TRBV5-4 and TRBJ2-5; 7 bases fit TRBD1. Germline V gene lookup returns CDR1 SGHNT and CDR2 YYREEE (reference sequence). CDR3 length equals 13 residues. The V segment lost 5 bases and the J segment 4 bases; nucleotides outside the gene matches: 5. The CDR3 DNA reads as TGTGCCAGCAGTTCACGGGACAGAGAGACCCAGTACTTC. Its translation is CASSSRDRETQYF.

This rearrangement joins TRBV5-1 to TRBJ2-1; the D is unclear. Germline V gives CDR1 SGHRS, CDR2 YFSETQ. Trimming pared 4 bases from V and 10 bases from J, leaving 18 bases between. This CDR3 spans 14 amino acids. The CDR3 protein is CASSQLQKPWEQFF. The CDR3 nucleotides are TGCGCCAGCAGCCAACTACAAAAACCCTGGGAGCAGTTCTTC.

This clone was counted once. The J gene is TRBJ1-3, the V gene TRBV11-2; the D is unclear. Trimming pared 5 bases from V and 4 bases from J, leaving 12 bases between. CDR3 length: 14 residues. Germline V CDR1 and CDR2: SGHAT, FQNNGV. For the CDR3, the DNA is TGTGCCAGCAGCATGGTGGCAGGCGGAAACACCATATATTTT. Translated, it gives CASSMVAGGNTIYF.

The V and J genes are TRBV29-1 and TRBJ2-5, with a weak D call TRBD1 (6 bases). From germline, CDR1 is SQVTM and CDR2 ANQGSEA. The CDR3 sequence is 12 residues long. Trimming cost V 7 bases and J 4 bases, with 13 bases left between them. The CDR3 is CSEVRGGETQYF. CDR3 DNA: TGCAGCGAAGTCAGGGGTGGAGAGACCCAGTACTTC.

The table lists this clone with a few counts. The chain joins TRBV4-3 to TRBJ2-2, with 7 bases matching TRBD2. V shed 0 bases and J 6 bases; nucleotides not matched to a gene: 10. The germline V gene encodes CDR1 LGHNA and CDR2 YSLEER. The CDR3 extends over 17 amino acids. CDR3 nucleotide sequence: TGCGCCAGCAGCCAAGATGGGAGGGGCCCTTCCGCCGGGGAGCTGTTTTTT. It encodes CASSQDGRGPSAGELFF.

This rearrangement joins TRBV29-1 to TRBJ1-2, with 9 bases aligning to TRBD1. Germline CDR1 SQVTM, CDR2 ANQGSEA. Trimming removed 3 bases from V and 8 bases from J; junction bases left unmatched: 16. CDR3 length equals 16 residues. CDR3 sequence (DNA): TGCAGCGTTGACAATAGGGGGACAGGGTCCCTGGGGGGCTACACCTTC. It encodes CSVDNRGTGSLGGYTF.

The chain joins TRBV11-2 to TRBJ2-3, with 13 bases lining up with TRBD2. The CDR3 length is 17 residues. CDR1 is SGHAT, CDR2 FQNNGV, per germline. The trim removed 5 bases at V and 1 base at J, leaving 6 bases unmatched. CDR3 sequence: CASSPWTSGGGTDTQYF. For the CDR3, the DNA is TGTGCCAGCAGCCCTTGGACTAGCGGGGGAGGCACAGATACGCAGTATTTT.

J is TRBJ1-1 and V is TRBV3-1 (or the pseudogene TRBV3-2); the match to TRBD1 covers 7 bases. CDR1 LGHDT and CDR2 YNNKEL come from the germline V gene (reference sequence). This CDR3 spans 14 amino acids. V lost 4 bases to trimming and J lost 8 bases; unmatched junction nucleotides: 10. The CDR3 DNA follows: TGTGCCAGCAGCCCCAATCCGTGGGACAGCGAAGCTTTCTTT. This gives the protein CASSPNPWDSEAFF.

The rearrangement links TRBV29-1 to TRBJ2-3; TRBD2 aligns across 12 bases. This CDR3 is 14 amino acids long. V shed 6 bases and J 0 bases; nucleotides not matched to a gene: 1. The germline CDR1 and CDR2 sequences are SQVTM and ANQGSEA. CDR3 amino acids: CSVGTSGSTDTQYF. CDR3 in DNA: TGCAGCGTGGGGACTAGCGGGAGCACAGATACGCAGTATTTT.

This chain links TRBV18 with TRBJ1-2, with D possibly matching TRBD1 (6 bases). This CDR3 has 15 amino acids. Germline CDR1 reads KGHSH; CDR2 reads LQKENI. Trimming pared 6 bases from V and 5 bases from J, leaving 19 bases between. CDR3 in DNA: TGTGCCAGCTCGCTCCCAGCCTCTCAGGGGTATGGCTACACCTTC. This codes for CASSLPASQGYGYTF. Using reference TRBV18 and TRBJ1-2 for the parts outside the CDR3, the full variable domain is NAGVMQNPRHLVRRRGQEARLRCSPMKGHSHVYWYRQLPEEGLKFMVYLQKENIIDESGMPKERFSAEFPKEGPSILRIQQVVRGDSAAYFCASSLPASQGYGYTFGSGTRLTVV.

This clone has more than one count but fewer than ten. The chain joins TRBV6-5 to TRBJ2-7, with 7 bases lining up with TRBD2. From germline, CDR1 is MNHEY and CDR2 SVGAGI. J gave up 2 bases and V 0 bases, and 7 bases lay outside the gene matches. The CDR3 loop spans 16 amino acids. The CDR3 reads CASSYSAIAGAYEQYF. The CDR3 bases are TGTGCCAGCAGTTACTCGGCTATAGCGGGTGCCTACGAGCAGTACTTC.

The genes are TRBV15 and TRBJ2-5; D is undetermined. Germline values: CDR1 LNHNV, CDR2 YYDKDF (reference sequence). CDR3 length equals 16 residues. The V gene lost 0 bases and the J gene lost 1 base, with 12 bases spanning the gap. The CDR3 region is CATSRDQSAGQETQYF. CDR3 nucleotides: TGTGCCACCAGCAGAGATCAATCGGCAGGCCAAGAGACCCAGTACTTC. Using reference TRBV15 and TRBJ2-5 for the parts outside the CDR3, the full variable domain is DAMVIQNPRYQVTQFGKPVTLSCSQTLNHNVMYWYQQKSSQAPKLLFHYYDKDFNNEADTPDNFQSRRPNTSFCFLDIRSPGLGDTAMYLCATSRDQSAGQETQYFGPGTRLLVL.

The chain is built from TRBV11-2 and TRBJ1-5, with a possible D match to TRBD1 (5 bases). Germline-derived CDR1 and CDR2 are SGHAT and FQNNGV. CDR3 length equals 15 residues. The germline V and J ends were trimmed by 4 bases and 3 bases, with 13 bases remaining between them. CDR3 DNA sequence: TGTGCCAGCAGCTGGGACGGGGGGTCCAATCAGCCCCAGCATTTT. This sequence encodes CASSWDGGSNQPQHF.

This chain joins TRBV6-5 and TRBJ2-7, with a weak D call TRBD1 (5 bases). Trimming stripped 4 bases from V and 2 bases from J, with 12 bases between. The germline CDR1 and CDR2 sequences are MNHEY and SVGAGI. This CDR3 is built from 14 residues. CDR3 DNA: TGTGCCAGCAGTTCCCTAAGACAGACCTACGAGCAGTACTTC. Amino acids: CASSSLRQTYEQYF.

The chain couples TRBV18 to TRBJ2-2; 8 bases are a match to TRBD2. The CDR3 has 16 amino acids. V shed 2 bases, J shed 5 bases, and the junction held 7 bases outside the gene matches. Looked up from germline, CDR1 is KGHSH and CDR2 is LQKENI. The DNA for the CDR3 is TGTGCCAGCTCACCAACCGGGACTAGGAGTACCGGGGAGCTGTTTTTT. Protein sequence: CASSPTGTRSTGELFF.

The chain links TRBV28 to TRBJ1-5, with 7 positions matching TRBD1. Losses at the gene ends were 6 bases for V and 3 bases for J; bases not matched to a gene: 8. The CDR3 consists of 15 residues. Germline V gives CDR1 MDHEN, CDR2 SYDVKM. CDR3 in DNA: TGTGCCAGCAGCTCGAGACAGGGTCCCAATCAGCCCCAGCATTTT. Protein product: CASSSRQGPNQPQHF.

The chain couples TRBV5-4 to TRBJ2-5; 8 nucleotides match TRBD2. The CDR3 contains 14 residues. Germline assignment: CDR1 SGHNT and CDR2 YYREEE (reference sequence). J was trimmed by 6 bases and V by 6 bases; bases with no gene match: 10. DNA for the CDR3: TGTGCCAGCAACGTCGGGGGGGCGGTAAAGACCCAGTACTTC. This encodes CASNVGGAVKTQYF.

V usage is TRBV7-3 and J usage is TRBJ2-3; unclear D gene. Germline CDR1 and CDR2: SGHTA and FQGTGA. V was trimmed by 3 bases and J by 0 bases, leaving 10 bases between them. This CDR3 contains 15 residues. CDR3 in DNA: TGTGCCAGCAGCTTTGACAAATCTAGCACAGATACGCAGTATTTT. Translated: CASSFDKSSTDTQYF.

The V call is TRBV18, the J call TRBJ2-6, with 9 nucleotides matching TRBD1. Germline trimming cut 3 bases from V and 12 bases from J; bases unmatched to any gene: 12. The CDR3 runs 16 residues. Germline CDR1 KGHSH, CDR2 LQKENI. CDR3 amino acids: CASSPVGDRVLSVLTF. CDR3 sequence (DNA): TGTGCCAGCTCACCCGTCGGGGACAGGGTTTTATCCGTCCTGACTTTC.

The sample holds a few counts of this clone. At the DNA level, this CDR3 is encoded by other sequences in the same sample as well. This chain's CDR3 is CASSREANSPLHF. As DNA, the CDR3 is TGTGCCAGCAGCCGGGAGGCAAATTCACCCCTCCACTTT. The gene calls are TRBV6-5 and TRBJ1-6; D gene unclear. Germline V gene lookup returns CDR1 MNHEY and CDR2 SVGAGI. Deletions cut 6 bases from V and 7 bases from J, with 10 bases between. This CDR3 contains 13 residues.